The next 26 T cell receptor beta chains were all read from a single sample in a study of CD4 T cells in relation to SARS-CoV-2 and coronaviruses. The antigens these receptors bind are not known. Some clones are missing from TCRdb's copy, which holds only in-frame ones; the method was immunoSEQ multiplex PCR. The data show about 36,000 clones, about 80% seen once. Sequencing input: naive CD4+ T cells from PBMCs, cultured in vitro. Subset described: naive CD4+ T cells isolated by negative enrichment. These receptors were taken from an adult with COVID-19.

The rearrangement joins TRBV24-1 to TRBJ1-3; 8 bases are a match to TRBD1. The V and J ends lost 4 bases and 8 bases, in that order; junction bases with no gene match: 9. Per germline, CDR1 KGHDR and CDR2 SFDVKD. This CDR3 has 15 amino acids. In DNA form, the CDR3 reads TGTGCCACCAGTGACCGCGGGCAGGGGGCATACACCATATATTTT. It is translated as CATSDRGQGAYTIYF.

V usage is TRBV7-3 and J usage is TRBJ2-1; 12 bases agree with TRBD2. The CDR3 consists of 17 residues. V lost 5 bases and J lost 5; bases outside the gene matches: 10. Looked up from germline, CDR1 is SGHTA and CDR2 is FQGTGA. For the CDR3, the DNA is TGTGCCAGCAGCCCATTCATGCTAGCGGGAGGGAACAATGAGCAGTTCTTC. As protein: CASSPFMLAGGNNEQFF.

This chain joins TRBV2 and TRBJ1-2; 9 nucleotides line up with TRBD1. CDR3 length: 13 residues. V trimming: 8 bases; J trimming: 2 bases; junction bases outside the gene matches: 3. Germline-derived CDR1 and CDR2 are SNHLY and FYNNEI. CDR3 nucleotide sequence: TGTGCCAGCCTCGGGACAGGGAACTATGGCTACACCTTC. It translates to CASLGTGNYGYTF.

V gene TRBV7-9 combines with J gene TRBJ2-7; tentative D call: TRBD2 (5 bases). This CDR3 spans 15 amino acids. Between the trimmed V and J ends, which lost 5 bases and 0 bases, there was a span of 14 bases. The germline V gene encodes CDR1 SEHNR and CDR2 FQNEAQ (reference sequence). The chain's CDR3 is CASSLSGPSSYEQYF. CDR3 nucleotide sequence: TGTGCCAGCAGCCTCAGCGGACCGAGCTCCTACGAGCAGTACTTC.

This clone turned up a few times. The gene calls are TRBV5-1 and TRBJ1-1, with D uncertain. V lost 0 bases to trimming and J lost 11 bases, with 14 bases between them. The CDR3 contains 13 residues. The germline CDR1 and CDR2 sequences are SGHRS and YFSETQ. CDR3 DNA: TGCGCCAGCAGCTTGGAGGCACCGTTCGTGGCTTTCTTT. This sequence encodes CASSLEAPFVAFF. The full variable domain, with the rest looked up from reference TRBV5-1 and TRBJ1-1, is KAGVTQTPRYLIKTRGQQVTLSCSPISGHRSVSWYQQTPGQGLQFLFEYFSETQRNKGNFPGRFSGRQFSNSRSEMNVSTLELGDSALYLCASSLEAPFVAFFGQGTRLTVV.

V gene TRBV3-1 (or the pseudogene TRBV3-2) combines with J gene TRBJ2-1; the D call may be TRBD1 or TRBD2 (6 bases each). V lost 0 bases and J 6 bases, leaving 12 bases between the germline ends. This CDR3 is 15 amino acids long. Germline V gene lookup returns CDR1 LGHDT and CDR2 YNNKEL (reference sequence). The CDR3 is CASSQDPGASNEQFF. In DNA, the CDR3 is TGTGCCAGCAGCCAAGACCCGGGGGCCAGCAATGAGCAGTTCTTC.

The rearrangement uses TRBV28 and TRBJ2-7; D is ambiguous. The CDR3 is 11 amino acids. V was clipped by 5 bases and J by 1 base, with 3 bases between them. Germline V gene lookup returns CDR1 MDHEN and CDR2 SYDVKM. Here the CDR3 reads CASSRSYEQYF. CDR3 in DNA: TGTGCCAGCAGTCGATCCTACGAGCAGTACTTC.

The rearrangement uses TRBV27 and TRBJ2-7; 10 bases are a match to TRBD1. This CDR3 has 15 amino acids. In germline, CDR1 is MNHEY, CDR2 SMNVEV (reference sequence). Trimming removed 5 bases from V and 6 bases from J; junction bases left unmatched: 10. CDR3 sequence reads: CASSATGTGAPEQYF. The CDR3 coding sequence is TGTGCCAGCAGTGCAACCGGGACAGGGGCCCCCGAGCAGTACTTC.

This clone has more than one count but fewer than ten. The rearrangement uses TRBV4-1 and TRBJ1-6, with 7 bases identical to TRBD1. The trim removed 3 bases at V and 7 bases at J, leaving 12 bases unmatched. The CDR3 length is 17 residues. CDR1 is MGHRA, CDR2 YSYEKL, per germline. CDR3 loop: CASSQGGSAGGNSPLHF. In nucleotides, the CDR3 is TGCGCCAGCAGCCAGGGTGGGTCGGCAGGGGGAAATTCACCCCTCCACTTT.

The rearrangement links TRBV5-1 to TRBJ2-5; maybe TRBD2 (5 bases). The germline V gene has CDR1 SGHRS and CDR2 YFSETQ. This CDR3 is 14 amino acids long. Trimming took 2 bases from V and 1 from J, leaving 9 bases between them. CDR3 in amino acids: CASSFLRAQETQYF. Here the CDR3 DNA reads TGCGCCAGCAGCTTCTTGCGGGCCCAAGAGACCCAGTACTTC.

This chain links TRBV27 with TRBJ2-5; possible D gene TRBD2, 5 bases. The CDR3 is 18 amino acids. The V end was cut by 6 bases, the J end by 4 bases, with 27 bases between. The germline V gene has CDR1 MNHEY and CDR2 SMNVEV (reference sequence). For the CDR3, the DNA is TGTGCCAGCAGCTCAAGGTGGATAGCGAGGATAAGGCCAGAGACCCAGTACTTC. Translation: CASSSRWIARIRPETQYF.

This rearrangement joins TRBV28 to TRBJ2-3; D is possibly TRBD1 (6 bases). CDR1 MDHEN and CDR2 SYDVKM come from the germline V gene. The length of the CDR3 is 14 residues. The V end lost 2 bases, the J end lost 8 bases, and 14 bases lay between the germline ends. The CDR3 DNA is TGTGCCAGCAGTTTAGGTCTACAGGGTGGTACGCAGTATTTT. Translating it yields CASSLGLQGGTQYF.

This clone was recorded a few times. V usage is TRBV27 and J usage is TRBJ2-1, with TRBD2 matching 10 bases. The V gene's germline CDR1 is MNHEY and CDR2 SMNVEV (reference sequence). The V gene end was trimmed by 6 bases and the J gene end by 3 bases; junction bases not matched to a gene: 5. The CDR3 contains 15 residues. CDR3 region: CASRMRTSGYNEQFF. Here the CDR3 DNA reads TGTGCCAGCAGGATGAGGACTAGCGGCTACAATGAGCAGTTCTTC.

V usage is TRBV5-6 and J usage is TRBJ2-3, with D tentatively TRBD2 (6 bases). V was pared by 4 bases and J by 2 bases, with 20 bases between. Germline V gene sequence: CDR1 SGHDT, CDR2 YYEEEE. The CDR3 runs 17 residues. The CDR3 is CASSVYSGTLVTDTQYF. The CDR3, as DNA: TGTGCCAGCAGCGTATACTCCGGGACTCTAGTCACAGATACGCAGTATTTT. The complete variable domain, with remaining parts taken from reference TRBV5-6 and TRBJ2-3, reads DAGVTQSPTHLIKTRGQQVTLRCSPKSGHDTVSWYQQALGQGPQFIFQYYEEEERQRGNFPDRFSGHQFPNYSSELNVNALLLGDSALYLCASSVYSGTLVTDTQYFGPGTRLTVL.

This clone was seen a few times. The CDR3 reads CASSDGQNTGELFF. CDR3 DNA sequence: TGTGCCAGCAGTGACGGACAGAACACCGGGGAGCTGTTTTTT. The V gene is TRBV6-4, the J gene TRBJ2-2, with D tentatively TRBD1 (5 bases). Trimming removed 2 bases from V and 1 base from J, with 5 bases in between. Per the germline V gene, CDR1 is MRHNA and CDR2 is SNTAGT. The CDR3 totals 14 residues.

The J gene is TRBJ1-2, the V gene TRBV6-6, with D perhaps TRBD1 (5 bases). V dropped 2 bases and J dropped 2 bases, with 12 bases sitting between them. Germline V gives CDR1 MNHNY, CDR2 SVGAGI (reference sequence). This CDR3 has 15 residues. Written as DNA, the CDR3 is TGTGCCAGCAGTTACGGGCGGGGCGCGAACTATGGCTACACCTTC. This codes for CASSYGRGANYGYTF.

The chain is built from TRBV10-3 and TRBJ2-7; 7 bases agree with TRBD1. Germline trimming cut 3 bases from V and 0 bases from J; bases unmatched to any gene: 8. Germline-derived CDR1 and CDR2 are ENHRY and SYGVKD. The CDR3 is made up of 16 amino acids. CDR3 nucleotides: TGTGCCATCAGTGATACGGACAGGACCCCCTCCTACGAGCAGTACTTC. Its translation: CAISDTDRTPSYEQYF.

This clone was counted between two and nine times. The rearrangement uses TRBV14 and TRBJ2-7; no clear D. Between the trimmed V and J ends, which lost 1 base and 8 bases, there was a span of 6 bases. CDR3 length: 11 residues. Looked up from germline, CDR1 is SGHDN and CDR2 is FVKESK. The CDR3 coding sequence is TGTGCCAGCAGCCAAGGCCCCCAGCAGTACTTC. Translated, it gives CASSQGPQQYF.

This chain uses TRBV27 with TRBJ1-1, with D uncertain. This CDR3 is built from 12 residues. CDR1 and CDR2 (germline): MNHEY, SMNVEV (reference sequence). Trimming took off 4 bases at V and 7 bases at J, with 10 bases between the two ends. CDR3 in DNA: TGTGCCAGCAGTTCCGGACCAAATGAAGCTTTCTTT. It specifies CASSSGPNEAFF.

CDR3 sequence: CASSEDRFPREQYF. The CDR3 DNA is TGTGCCAGCAGTGAGGACAGATTCCCTCGCGAGCAGTACTTC. This chain uses TRBV28 with TRBJ2-7; D perhaps matches TRBD1 (6 bases). The V gene lost 5 bases and the J gene lost 6 bases, with 17 bases spanning the gap. This CDR3 has 14 residues. The germline CDR1 and CDR2 sequences are MDHEN and SYDVKM.

The chain is built from TRBV3-1 (or the pseudogene TRBV3-2) and TRBJ2-6; D remains unclear. The CDR3 loop spans 16 amino acids. V lost 0 bases to trimming and J lost 1 base, with 7 bases between them. Per the germline V gene, CDR1 is LGHDT and CDR2 is YNNKEL (reference sequence). Written as DNA, the CDR3 is TGTGCCAGCAGCCAAGATATAGGGTCTGGGGCCAACGTCCTGACTTTC. Protein product: CASSQDIGSGANVLTF.

The chain couples TRBV18 to TRBJ2-3; D is perhaps TRBD2 (6 bases). The CDR3 covers 15 residues. CDR1 and CDR2 (germline): KGHSH, LQKENI. V was cut by 3 bases and J by 0 bases, with 10 bases left in between. CDR3 in amino acids: CASSPGGDSTDTQYF. CDR3 DNA sequence: TGTGCCAGCTCACCGGGCGGGGATAGCACAGATACGCAGTATTTT. Drawing the rest from reference TRBV18 and TRBJ2-3, the complete variable domain is NAGVMQNPRHLVRRRGQEARLRCSPMKGHSHVYWYRQLPEEGLKFMVYLQKENIIDESGMPKERFSAEFPKEGPSILRIQQVVRGDSAAYFCASSPGGDSTDTQYFGPGTRLTVL.

V usage is TRBV19 and J usage is TRBJ2-3, with TRBD2 identical over 12 bases. The CDR3 contains 15 residues. Trimming took 7 bases from V and 3 from J; bases not matched to a gene: 5. CDR1 is LNHDA, CDR2 SQIVND, per germline (reference sequence). The CDR3 region has the DNA TGTGCCAGTACCAAACTAGCGGGAGGAACAGATACGCAGTATTTT. This gives the protein CASTKLAGGTDTQYF. Complete variable domain (other parts from reference TRBV19 and TRBJ2-3): DGGITQSPKYLFRKEGQNVTLSCEQNLNHDAMYWYRQDPGQGLRLIYYSQIVNDFQKGDIAEGYSVSREKKESFPLTVTSAQKNPTAFYLCASTKLAGGTDTQYFGPGTRLTVL.

The CDR3 DNA reads TGTGCCAGCAGCCTGCGGGGTAGCAATCAGCCCCAGCATTTT. It yields the protein CASSLRGSNQPQHF. The chain combines TRBV7-9 with TRBJ1-5, with no clear D. The CDR3 covers 14 residues. Trimming cost V 5 bases and J 0 bases, with 8 bases left between them. Germline assignment: CDR1 SEHNR and CDR2 FQNEAQ (reference sequence).

This rearrangement joins TRBV6-4 to TRBJ1-2; D may be TRBD1 (5 bases). CDR1 and CDR2 (germline): MRHNA, SNTAGT. The CDR3 contains 13 residues. V gave up 11 bases and J gave up 5 bases, with 18 bases separating them. The DNA for the CDR3 is TGTGCCCGCCGGTTCAGGGACCCTTATGGCTACACCTTC. Protein sequence: CARRFRDPYGYTF.

The chain recombines TRBV27 with TRBJ1-1, with D tentatively TRBD1 (6 bases). Germline CDR1 is MNHEY and CDR2 is SMNVEV (reference sequence). V was shortened by 6 bases and J by 6 bases, with 23 bases between the two germline ends. There are 16 residues in the CDR3. This CDR3 reads CASRSFSRGVYAEAFF. CDR3 nucleotides: TGTGCCAGCAGGTCGTTCAGCAGGGGAGTCTATGCTGAAGCTTTCTTT.